This T cell receptor beta chain came from a study of T cell repertoires in cytomegalovirus infection. In TCRdb, the reads were re-called with MiXCR into one record per CDR3 protein. The repertoire holds about 920,000 distinct CDR3 sequences, with roughly 31% as singletons. This clonotype was recorded at least ten times. Its cognate antigen is unknown. The material sequenced was cultured CD8+ T cells from PBMCs, taken from culture after CMV antigen stimulation. This TCR came from a human donor in good health (CMV status not recorded). Some clones in this sample may be carry-over from other donors' samples.

The CDR3 DNA follows: TGTGCCAGCAGCTTAGACTCGCTTTACAATGAGCAGTTCTTC. Protein: CASSLDSLYNEQFF. J is TRBJ2-1 and V is TRBV11-1; the D is unclear. CDR1 SGHAT and CDR2 FQDESV come from the germline V gene (reference sequence). The CDR3 covers 14 residues. Trimming cost V 1 base and J 4 bases, with 8 bases left between them.